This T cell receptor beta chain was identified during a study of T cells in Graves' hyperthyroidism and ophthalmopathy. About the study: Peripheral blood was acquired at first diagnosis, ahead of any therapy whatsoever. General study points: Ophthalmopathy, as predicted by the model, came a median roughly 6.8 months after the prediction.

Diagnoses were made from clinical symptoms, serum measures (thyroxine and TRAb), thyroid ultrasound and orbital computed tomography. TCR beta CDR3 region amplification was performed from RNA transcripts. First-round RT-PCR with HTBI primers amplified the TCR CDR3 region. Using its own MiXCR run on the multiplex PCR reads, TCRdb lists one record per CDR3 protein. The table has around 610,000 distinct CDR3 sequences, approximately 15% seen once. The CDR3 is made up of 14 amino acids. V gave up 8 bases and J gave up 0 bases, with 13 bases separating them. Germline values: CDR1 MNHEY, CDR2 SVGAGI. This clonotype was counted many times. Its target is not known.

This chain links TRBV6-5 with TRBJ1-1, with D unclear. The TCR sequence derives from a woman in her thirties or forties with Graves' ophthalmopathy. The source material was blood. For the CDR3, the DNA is TGTGCCAGCCATACCGGGCCTCTGAACACTGAAGCTTTCTTT. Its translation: CASHTGPLNTEAFF.